This entry describes one T cell receptor beta chain. These data are taken from a study of control samples from healthy donors and cancer patients. Sequencing was performed with immunoSEQ multiplex PCR; in TCRdb, only in-frame clones are kept and a portion is missing. The data contain about 120,000 clones, 85% to 90% of them singletons. Germline V gene sequence: CDR1 ENHRY, CDR2 SYGVKD. The CDR3 loop spans 14 amino acids. The ends were cut back, 6 bases at V and 0 bases at J, with 11 bases in the middle. The chain links TRBV10-3 to TRBJ1-1, with D hard to call. Sequenced input: PBMCs. This TCR was sampled from a woman aged 45-65 years with colorectal cancer. The CDR3 sequence: CAIRPDTMNTEAFF. CDR3 DNA sequence: TGTGCCATCAGGCCAGATACAATGAACACTGAAGCTTTCTTT.